This is a list of T cell receptor beta chains from one sample in a study of blood T cell repertoires in COVID-19. The protocol was immunoSEQ multiplex PCR, while the TCRdb copy is restricted to in-frame clones and leaves out a portion. The sample carries 100,000 to 150,000 clones, roughly 80% recorded once. The sequenced material came from peripheral blood. These receptors were obtained from a man between 65 and 85 years old with acute or convalescent COVID-19. Both conserved end residues are part of each CDR3. Fields, in order: clone size, D gene, J gene, V gene, CDR3 protein, CDR3 DNA. D genes are given only for firm matches. Not every row has a clone size; where given, it reads once, few, many or a size class.

clone size: NA
D gene: NA
J gene: TRBJ2-7
V gene: TRBV15
CDR3 protein: CATSRDPGRNYEQYF
CDR3 DNA: TGTGCCACCAGCAGAGATCCGGGAAGGAACTACGAGCAGTACTTC

clone size: NA
D gene: NA
J gene: TRBJ2-3
V gene: TRBV9
CDR3 protein: CASSPRAGYGTDTQYF
CDR3 DNA: TGTGCCAGCAGCCCCCGCGCGGGCTACGGCACAGATACGCAGTATTTT

clone size: NA
D gene: TRBD1
J gene: TRBJ2-5
V gene: TRBV28
CDR3 protein: CASSQPLRGQETQYF
CDR3 DNA: TGTGCCAGCAGTCAACCCCTCAGGGGGCAAGAGACCCAGTACTTC

clone size: NA
D gene: NA
J gene: TRBJ2-1
V gene: TRBV15
CDR3 protein: CATSAEDSSYNEQFF
CDR3 DNA: TGTGCCACCAGCGCCGAAGATAGCTCCTACAATGAGCAGTTCTTC

clone size: NA
D gene: TRBD2
J gene: TRBJ2-2
V gene: TRBV10-2
CDR3 protein: CPSIHCGGAGTGELFF
CDR3 DNA: TGCCCCAGCATACATTGCGGGGGGGCGGGCACCGGGGAGCTGTTTTTT

clone size: NA
D gene: NA
J gene: TRBJ1-4
V gene: TRBV2
CDR3 protein: CASRVRSTNEKLFF
CDR3 DNA: TGTGCCAGCAGGGTGCGGTCAACTAATGAAAAACTGTTTTTT

clone size: few
D gene: TRBD1
J gene: TRBJ2-7
V gene: TRBV6-5
CDR3 protein: CASSYNRDRQYF
CDR3 DNA: TGTGCCAGCAGTTACAACAGGGACAGACAGTACTTC

clone size: NA
D gene: NA
J gene: TRBJ2-7
V gene: TRBV11-1
CDR3 protein: CASSLWRGAYEQYF
CDR3 DNA: TGTGCCAGCAGCTTATGGAGGGGTGCCTACGAGCAGTACTTC

clone size: once
D gene: NA
J gene: TRBJ1-2
V gene: TRBV6-5
CDR3 protein: CASSSGGGYYGYTF
CDR3 DNA: TGTGCCAGCAGTTCCGGCGGCGGCTACTATGGCTACACCTTC

clone size: NA
D gene: NA
J gene: TRBJ1-2
V gene: TRBV12-3/TRBV12-4
CDR3 protein: CASSPGNGYTF
CDR3 DNA: TGTGCCAGCAGTCCCGGGAATGGCTACACCTTC

clone size: NA
D gene: TRBD1
J gene: TRBJ1-4
V gene: TRBV6-5
CDR3 protein: CASSYRGHLSEKLFF
CDR3 DNA: TGTGCCAGCAGTTACAGGGGGCATCTTAGTGAAAAACTGTTTTTT

clone size: NA
D gene: NA
J gene: TRBJ2-7
V gene: TRBV3-1/TRBV3-2
CDR3 protein: CASSQGTREQYF
CDR3 DNA: TGTGCCAGCAGCCAAGGGACACGCGAGCAGTACTTC

clone size: NA
D gene: NA
J gene: TRBJ2-7
V gene: TRBV5-5
CDR3 protein: CASSLEWGAYEQYF
CDR3 DNA: TGTGCCAGCAGCTTGGAGTGGGGGGCCTACGAGCAGTACTTC

clone size: NA
D gene: NA
J gene: TRBJ2-7
V gene: TRBV28
CDR3 protein: CASSFTPTYEQYF
CDR3 DNA: TGTGCCAGCAGTTTTACACCGACCTACGAGCAGTACTTC

clone size: NA
D gene: NA
J gene: TRBJ1-2
V gene: TRBV5-4
CDR3 protein: CASSPDKNYGYTF
CDR3 DNA: TGTGCCAGCAGCCCTGACAAAAACTATGGCTACACCTTC

clone size: NA
D gene: TRBD2
J gene: TRBJ2-3
V gene: TRBV7-2
CDR3 protein: CASTIWTAGGNTDTQYF
CDR3 DNA: TGTGCCAGCACCATTTGGACAGCGGGGGGGAACACAGATACGCAGTATTTT

clone size: NA
D gene: NA
J gene: TRBJ2-5
V gene: TRBV11-2
CDR3 protein: CASSDPMAPRGETQYF
CDR3 DNA: TGTGCCAGCAGCGATCCCATGGCGCCGAGAGGGGAGACCCAGTACTTC

clone size: NA
D gene: TRBD2
J gene: TRBJ2-7
V gene: TRBV27
CDR3 protein: CASSSPGTTTYEQYF
CDR3 DNA: TGTGCCAGCAGCTCTCCCGGGACTACAACCTACGAGCAGTACTTC

clone size: NA
D gene: TRBD2
J gene: TRBJ2-3
V gene: TRBV7-9
CDR3 protein: CASSSTTGGTQYF
CDR3 DNA: TGTGCCAGCAGCTCAACCACGGGGGGTACGCAGTATTTT

clone size: NA
D gene: NA
J gene: TRBJ1-2
V gene: TRBV5-1
CDR3 protein: CASSRGQGIRVEGYTF
CDR3 DNA: TGCGCCAGCAGCCGAGGCCAGGGGATCAGGGTAGAGGGCTACACCTTC

clone size: NA
D gene: TRBD1
J gene: TRBJ1-2
V gene: TRBV11-3
CDR3 protein: CASSSGQVKERGGGVYGYTF
CDR3 DNA: TGTGCCAGCAGCTCGGGACAGGTAAAGGAGCGGGGTGGTGGGGTCTATGGCTACACCTTC

clone size: NA
D gene: NA
J gene: TRBJ1-2
V gene: TRBV6-5
CDR3 protein: CASSYDPGTGYTF
CDR3 DNA: TGTGCCAGCAGTTACGACCCGGGAACTGGCTACACCTTC

clone size: once
D gene: TRBD2
J gene: TRBJ2-1
V gene: TRBV19
CDR3 protein: CASSPMTSGRPTGGNEQFF
CDR3 DNA: TGTGCCAGTAGTCCGATGACTAGCGGGAGGCCCACTGGGGGAAATGAGCAGTTCTTC

clone size: once
D gene: TRBD2
J gene: TRBJ2-5
V gene: TRBV4-1
CDR3 protein: CASRFRPWLREDGETQYF
CDR3 DNA: TGCGCCAGCAGATTCAGACCGTGGTTGCGGGAGGACGGAGAGACCCAGTACTTC

clone size: NA
D gene: TRBD1
J gene: TRBJ2-1
V gene: TRBV9
CDR3 protein: CASSVAPGQVGYEQFF
CDR3 DNA: TGTGCCAGCAGCGTAGCCCCAGGACAGGTCGGTTATGAGCAGTTCTTC

clone size: large
D gene: NA
J gene: TRBJ1-3
V gene: TRBV9
CDR3 protein: CASSVGVVPGNTIYF
CDR3 DNA: TGTGCCAGCAGCGTAGGCGTGGTCCCTGGAAACACCATATATTTT

clone size: NA
D gene: TRBD2
J gene: TRBJ2-7
V gene: TRBV5-4
CDR3 protein: CASSLGGLALDEQYF
CDR3 DNA: TGTGCCAGCAGCTTGGGGGGACTAGCTTTGGACGAGCAGTACTTC

clone size: NA
D gene: TRBD2
J gene: TRBJ2-7
V gene: TRBV7-6
CDR3 protein: CASSLTGLALYEQYF
CDR3 DNA: TGTGCCAGCAGTCTTACGGGACTAGCTCTTTACGAGCAGTACTTC

clone size: NA
D gene: TRBD2
J gene: TRBJ2-5
V gene: TRBV19
CDR3 protein: CASRYGGQETQYF
CDR3 DNA: TGTGCCAGCAGGTACGGGGGGCAAGAGACCCAGTACTTC

clone size: NA
D gene: NA
J gene: TRBJ2-2
V gene: TRBV24-1
CDR3 protein: CATSDPRQGTGELFF
CDR3 DNA: TGTGCCACCAGTGACCCGAGGCAGGGCACCGGGGAGCTGTTTTTT

clone size: NA
D gene: TRBD1
J gene: TRBJ1-2
V gene: TRBV6-2/TRBV6-3
CDR3 protein: CASSWTGPNYGYTF
CDR3 DNA: TGTGCCAGCAGTTGGACAGGGCCCAACTATGGCTACACCTTC

clone size: NA
D gene: NA
J gene: TRBJ1-2
V gene: TRBV30
CDR3 protein: CAWRKGGGYTF
CDR3 DNA: TGTGCCTGGAGGAAGGGAGGTGGCTACACCTTC

clone size: NA
D gene: TRBD2
J gene: TRBJ2-2
V gene: TRBV5-1
CDR3 protein: CASRPGLAGGRELFF
CDR3 DNA: TGCGCCAGCAGACCGGGACTAGCGGGAGGCAGGGAGCTGTTTTTT

clone size: NA
D gene: TRBD1
J gene: TRBJ1-2
V gene: TRBV7-3
CDR3 protein: CASSFAGGVGTGIYGYTF
CDR3 DNA: TGTGCCAGCAGCTTCGCTGGGGGGGTCGGGACAGGGATCTATGGCTACACCTTC

clone size: few
D gene: NA
J gene: TRBJ1-2
V gene: TRBV12-3/TRBV12-4
CDR3 protein: CASSDGVVYGYTF
CDR3 DNA: TGTGCCAGCAGTGACGGGGTTGTCTATGGCTACACCTTC

clone size: few
D gene: NA
J gene: TRBJ2-7
V gene: TRBV30
CDR3 protein: CAWSGLSVGEQYF
CDR3 DNA: TGTGCCTGGAGCGGACTGTCGGTAGGGGAGCAGTACTTC

clone size: NA
D gene: NA
J gene: TRBJ2-7
V gene: TRBV27
CDR3 protein: CASSLSRVEGYEQYF
CDR3 DNA: TGTGCCAGCAGTTTATCCCGGGTGGAGGGGTACGAGCAGTACTTC

clone size: NA
D gene: NA
J gene: TRBJ1-3
V gene: TRBV3-1/TRBV3-2
CDR3 protein: CASSYVQGFSGNTIYF
CDR3 DNA: TGTGCCAGCAGCTACGTACAGGGCTTCTCTGGAAACACCATATATTTT

clone size: NA
D gene: NA
J gene: TRBJ2-5
V gene: TRBV7-2
CDR3 protein: CASSSQGTQETQYF
CDR3 DNA: TGTGCCAGCAGCTCTCAGGGGACCCAAGAGACCCAGTACTTC

clone size: once
D gene: TRBD1
J gene: TRBJ2-7
V gene: TRBV5-1
CDR3 protein: CASSLAPQGGSYEQYF
CDR3 DNA: TGCGCCAGCAGCTTGGCCCCACAGGGGGGCTCCTACGAGCAGTACTTC

clone size: NA
D gene: TRBD1
J gene: TRBJ1-2
V gene: TRBV7-8
CDR3 protein: CASSHRQGSTSYYGYTF
CDR3 DNA: TGTGCCAGCAGCCACCGACAGGGTAGCACATCATACTATGGCTACACCTTC

clone size: few
D gene: NA
J gene: TRBJ2-7
V gene: TRBV29-1
CDR3 protein: CSVNPGHSYEQYF
CDR3 DNA: TGCAGCGTGAACCCGGGACATTCCTACGAGCAGTACTTC

clone size: NA
D gene: TRBD2
J gene: TRBJ2-3
V gene: TRBV11-3
CDR3 protein: CASSLGSGGGGTDTQYF
CDR3 DNA: TGTGCCAGCAGCTTAGGTTCTGGTGGGGGGGGCACAGATACGCAGTATTTT

clone size: NA
D gene: TRBD2
J gene: TRBJ2-2
V gene: TRBV9
CDR3 protein: CASSQRGGSGGELFF
CDR3 DNA: TGTGCCAGCAGCCAAAGAGGCGGGAGCGGCGGGGAGCTGTTTTTT

clone size: NA
D gene: NA
J gene: TRBJ1-1
V gene: TRBV3-1/TRBV3-2
CDR3 protein: CASRQLLNVTEAFF
CDR3 DNA: TGTGCCAGCAGACAGCTATTGAATGTGACTGAAGCTTTCTTT

clone size: NA
D gene: TRBD1
J gene: TRBJ1-4
V gene: TRBV4-3
CDR3 protein: CASSQDGTGGEKLFF
CDR3 DNA: TGCGCCAGCAGTCAAGACGGGACAGGGGGTGAAAAACTGTTTTTT

clone size: once
D gene: TRBD2
J gene: TRBJ2-1
V gene: TRBV11-3
CDR3 protein: CASSPKGGRGNEQFF
CDR3 DNA: TGTGCCAGCAGCCCCAAGGGCGGGAGGGGAAATGAGCAGTTCTTC

clone size: NA
D gene: NA
J gene: TRBJ1-1
V gene: TRBV19
CDR3 protein: CASRFPGNTEAFF
CDR3 DNA: TGTGCCAGTAGATTTCCGGGGAACACTGAAGCTTTCTTT

clone size: NA
D gene: NA
J gene: TRBJ1-4
V gene: TRBV27
CDR3 protein: CASSQGQLTEKLFF
CDR3 DNA: TGTGCCAGCAGCCAAGGACAGCTAACTGAAAAACTGTTTTTT

clone size: NA
D gene: TRBD1
J gene: TRBJ1-1
V gene: TRBV7-9
CDR3 protein: CASSMGQGRAFF
CDR3 DNA: TGTGCCAGCAGCATGGGACAGGGGAGAGCTTTCTTT

clone size: NA
D gene: NA
J gene: TRBJ1-2
V gene: TRBV6-4
CDR3 protein: CASSDSVIWLYGYTF
CDR3 DNA: TGTGCCAGCAGTGACTCCGTAATTTGGCTCTATGGCTACACCTTC

clone size: NA
D gene: TRBD2
J gene: TRBJ2-3
V gene: TRBV29-1
CDR3 protein: CSAPLAGIDTQYF
CDR3 DNA: TGCAGCGCACCGCTAGCGGGAATAGATACGCAGTATTTT

clone size: NA
D gene: NA
J gene: TRBJ1-1
V gene: TRBV5-4
CDR3 protein: CASSLVPGGPGTEAFF
CDR3 DNA: TGTGCCAGCAGCTTGGTCCCCGGGGGGCCGGGGACTGAAGCTTTCTTT

clone size: once
D gene: TRBD1
J gene: TRBJ2-2
V gene: TRBV7-3
CDR3 protein: CASSSSDRGAGELFF
CDR3 DNA: TGTGCCAGCAGCTCCAGTGACAGGGGCGCCGGGGAGCTGTTTTTT